This is a list of T cell receptor beta chains from one sample in a study of cytomegalovirus exposure and HLA in healthy donors. The data were produced by immunoSEQ multiplex PCR, yet TCRdb's version contains in-frame clones alone and is incomplete. Found here are a few hundred thousand clones, roughly nine tenths of them singletons; the top ten hold approximately 12%. The sample taken for sequencing was PBMCs. The receptors come from a man aged 18-30 years in good health and CMV-seropositive. Each CDR3 is given with its conserved first and last residue. D genes are given only for firm matches. Where a row states a size, it is once, few, many or the class of an expanded clone; other rows omit it.

j_gene: TRBJ2-5
d_gene: .
abundance: .
v_gene: TRBV7-9
CDR3nt: TGTGCCAGCAGCAGTGGACGGTGGGAGACCCAGTACTTC
CDR3aa: CASSSGRWETQYF

j_gene: TRBJ2-7
d_gene: TRBD2
abundance: .
v_gene: TRBV27
CDR3nt: TGTGCCAGCAGTCCGGGGGCGGGACTAGCGGGAGTCGAGCAGTACTTC
CDR3aa: CASSPGAGLAGVEQYF

j_gene: TRBJ1-1
d_gene: TRBD1
abundance: .
v_gene: TRBV6-1
CDR3nt: TGTGCCAGCACCCCGGACAGGGGAAACACTGAAGCTTTCTTT
CDR3aa: CASTPDRGNTEAFF

j_gene: TRBJ1-5
d_gene: .
abundance: .
v_gene: TRBV6-6
CDR3nt: TGTGCCAGCAGTTACCCGGGGACGTTTCAGCCCCAGCATTTT
CDR3aa: CASSYPGTFQPQHF

j_gene: TRBJ2-2
d_gene: TRBD2
abundance: .
v_gene: TRBV6-1
CDR3nt: TGTGCCAGCAGGGAAACTAGCGGGAGGGCCTTAGCCGGGGAGCTGTTTTTT
CDR3aa: CASRETSGRALAGELFF

j_gene: TRBJ2-2
d_gene: .
abundance: .
v_gene: TRBV6-1
CDR3nt: TGTGCCAGCACCTCCGCTCCTTACACCGGGGAGCTGTTTTTT
CDR3aa: CASTSAPYTGELFF

j_gene: TRBJ2-2
d_gene: .
abundance: few
v_gene: TRBV11-2
CDR3nt: TGTGCCAGCAGCGTTGGGGCCACTCTATCTACCGGGGAGCTGTTTTTT
CDR3aa: CASSVGATLSTGELFF

j_gene: TRBJ1-1
d_gene: .
abundance: .
v_gene: TRBV18
CDR3nt: TGTGCCAGCTCATTTGCCACAGGGACGAACACTGAAGCTTTCTTT
CDR3aa: CASSFATGTNTEAFF

j_gene: TRBJ1-2
d_gene: .
abundance: .
v_gene: TRBV5-1
CDR3nt: TGCGCCAGCAGCTTGGAAAGGGACCGCGAAACTAACTATGGCTACACCTTC
CDR3aa: CASSLERDRETNYGYTF

j_gene: TRBJ1-2
d_gene: .
abundance: .
v_gene: TRBV28
CDR3nt: TGTGCCAGCAGTCAAAGGGTGTACTATGGCTACACCTTC
CDR3aa: CASSQRVYYGYTF

j_gene: TRBJ2-7
d_gene: .
abundance: .
v_gene: TRBV29-1
CDR3nt: TGCAGCGTTGAAGGTTCGGGAAGCTACGAGCAGTACTTC
CDR3aa: CSVEGSGSYEQYF

j_gene: TRBJ2-3
d_gene: .
abundance: .
v_gene: TRBV20-1
CDR3nt: TGCAGTGCCCAGTTTGGAGATACGCAGTATTTT
CDR3aa: CSAQFGDTQYF

j_gene: TRBJ2-3
d_gene: TRBD1
abundance: .
v_gene: TRBV5-1
CDR3nt: TGCGCCAGCAGCCTATTGGGACAGGGGGGCACAGATACGCAGTATTTT
CDR3aa: CASSLLGQGGTDTQYF

j_gene: TRBJ1-2
d_gene: .
abundance: .
v_gene: TRBV7-2
CDR3nt: TGTGCCAGCAGCCCCCGGCCGGGACACCTACTCTATGGCTACACCTTC
CDR3aa: CASSPRPGHLLYGYTF